The TCR beta chain described here comes from a study of Ad26.COV2.S vaccination and SARS-CoV-2 variants. Overall study results and limits: Breadth, reportedly substantial, characterized the spike-specific CD8+ and CD4+ T cell responses after vaccination.

Details on this clone: The antigen remains undetermined.

Germline CDR1 reads SGHRS; CDR2 reads YFSETQ. The CDR3 length is 15 residues. The V end lost 4 bases, the J end lost 4 bases, and 14 bases lay between the germline ends. Specified treatment: 15 to 20 received Ad26.COV2.S at low or high dose, single or two shots; about 5 received placebo; per-sample allocation not given. Collection of samples fell on day 63 after the first vaccine or placebo injection. In Boston, the donor was an adult between 18-55 years of age. The study used a vaccine consisting of an Ad26 vector that expressed Wuhan-strain SARS-CoV-2 spike. The method was immunoSEQ multiplex PCR; TCRdb's version includes in-frame clones alone and lacks a portion of them. Among about half a million clones listed, nearly 90% were seen once.

This clonotype originated in a person aged 18-65 years who received the Ad26.COV2.S COVID-19 vaccine or a placebo. This chain uses TRBV5-1 with TRBJ1-4; D is possibly TRBD1 (5 bases). The starting material was peripheral blood, obtained in a trial of Ad26.COV2.S vaccine versus placebo. For the CDR3, the DNA is TGCGCCAGCAGCACGATCGGTGGGGGTAATGAAAAACTGTTTTTT. This codes for CASSTIGGGNEKLFF.